Detailed here is one T cell receptor (beta chain). What it binds is not known. J was trimmed by 13 bases and V by 6 bases; bases with no gene match: 21. The CDR3 totals 17 residues. Germline values: CDR1 MDHEN, CDR2 SYDVKM. The data derive from a study of cytomegalovirus exposure and HLA in healthy donors. Turning to the study itself: Assignment to the Caucasian-associated ancestry cluster applied to more than 75% of the approximately 360 genotyped donors.

This PCR relied on a set of 60 Vbeta primers and 13 Jbeta primers. Clones were read by immunoSEQ multiplex PCR, and TCRdb kept only the in-frame ones, dropping some. The repertoire has around 63,000 clones, approximately 81% of them found once; the top ten carry about 3.2%. General study results and limits: Later work found most CMV-associated TCR beta chains apparently HLA-restricted. It was about 180 TCR beta chains that were listed as cytomegalovirus-associated.

The V gene is TRBV28, the J gene TRBJ1-6; 7 positions agree with TRBD1. Sample: PBMCs. The TCR was taken from a woman aged 25 to 39 in good health and CMV-seronegative. The CDR3 coding sequence is TGTGCCAGCAGCCTCCCTCGACAGGGAATTTTTGTTCGGCCCCTCCACTTT. This encodes CASSLPRQGIFVRPLHF.